Listed below are T cell receptor beta chains from one sample, sequenced in a study of shared clonotypes between healthy human individuals. Repertoires were generated with immunoSEQ multiplex PCR, while TCRdb's copy carries only in-frame clones and drops some. The sample contains 2 million to 2.5 million clones, 90% to 97% of which appear only once. What was sequenced was naive CD4+ T cells sorted from blood. These receptor sequences come from a young man in good health. Each CDR3 is given with its conserved first and last residue. The D gene is left open where the match is weak. Part of the rows lack a size; the others show once, few, many or a class for expanded clones.

>TRBJ2-5|TRBV7-6|.|.
TGTGCCAGCAGCTTTCAGGGGTATGGAGAGACCCAGTACTTC
CASSFQGYGETQYF
>TRBJ2-1|TRBV6-5|.|TRBD2
TGTGCCAGCAGGCTGACTAGCGGGAGTTACAATGAGCAGTTCTTC
CASRLTSGSYNEQFF
>TRBJ2-7|TRBV12-5|once|TRBD1
TGTGCTAGTGGTTTGGTCTGGACAGGGGGTTCCTACGAGCAGTACTTC
CASGLVWTGGSYEQYF
>TRBJ2-7|TRBV28|.|TRBD2
TGTGCCAGCAGTTTAACAGGACTAGCCCCCTACGAGCAGTACTTC
CASSLTGLAPYEQYF
>TRBJ2-1|TRBV29-1|.|.
TGCAGCGTTGGTTTACTCCGGGCCAACAATGAGCAGTTCTTC
CSVGLLRANNEQFF
>TRBJ2-2|TRBV7-9|.|.
TGTGCCAGCAGCTTAAAAGGCGGCAAGGACAGACGGAACACCGGGGAGCTGTTTTTT
CASSLKGGKDRRNTGELFF
>TRBJ2-1|TRBV6-6|.|.
TGTGCCAGCATTGTAGCTGCGGGGAGCTCCTACAATGAGCAGTTCTTC
CASIVAAGSSYNEQFF
>TRBJ1-2|TRBV6-5|.|.
TGTGCCAGCAGTTACGCGAGGAACTATGGCTACACCTTC
CASSYARNYGYTF
>TRBJ2-7|TRBV10-3|.|TRBD1
TGTGCCATCAGCTGGGGACAGGGGGAGTACGAGCAGTACTTC
CAISWGQGEYEQYF
>TRBJ1-1|TRBV6-6|.|.
TGTGCCAGCAGACCGACGGTGAACACTGAAGCTTTCTTT
CASRPTVNTEAFF
>TRBJ1-6|TRBV23-1|.|.
TGCGCCAGCAGTCCCAGGTGGGGGGCGCGGAATTCACCCCTCCACTTT
CASSPRWGARNSPLHF
>TRBJ2-3|TRBV5-1|.|TRBD2
TGCGCCAGCAGAGTTGCCGGGACTAGCGGCACAGATACGCAGTATTTT
CASRVAGTSGTDTQYF
>TRBJ1-5|TRBV6-1|.|TRBD1
TGTGCCAGCACTTGGGACAGGGTCGGCAATCAGCCCCAGCATTTT
CASTWDRVGNQPQHF
>TRBJ1-5|TRBV5-6|.|.
TGTGCCAGCAGCTTGGTGGCCGGGGGCAGATTTAAAAATCAGCCCCAGCATTTT
CASSLVAGGRFKNQPQHF
>TRBJ1-1|TRBV7-9|.|.
TGTGCCAGCAGCTTAGCGGAGGCTAAAGCTTTCTTT
CASSLAEAKAFF
>TRBJ1-6|TRBV7-2|few|TRBD1
TGTGCCAGCAGCCCAAGGACAGGCTCACCCCTCCACTTT
CASSPRTGSPLHF
>TRBJ1-4|TRBV7-9|.|.
TGTGCCAGCAGCTTAGAGGCTGCAACTAATGAAAAACTGTTTTTT
CASSLEAATNEKLFF
>TRBJ2-5|TRBV18|.|.
TGTGCCAGCTCGAGGGGCAGACAAGAGACCCAGTACTTC
CASSRGRQETQYF
>TRBJ2-1|TRBV28|.|TRBD2
TGTGCCAGCAGTTTCGCCCGACTAGCGGACAATGAGCAGTTCTTC
CASSFARLADNEQFF
>TRBJ2-5|TRBV6-6|once|.
TGTGCCAGCGCAAGAATTACTCGAGGCCCCCAAGAGACCCAGTACTTC
CASARITRGPQETQYF
>TRBJ1-1|TRBV7-3|.|.
TGTGCCAGCAGCCCGGGTTGGGGGTCCACTGAAGCTTTCTTT
CASSPGWGSTEAFF
>TRBJ1-6|TRBV5-1|.|TRBD1
TGCGCCAGCAGCTTGGGGACAGGGGGTAATTCACCCCTCCACTTT
CASSLGTGGNSPLHF
>TRBJ2-7|TRBV6-5|.|TRBD2
TGTGCCAGCCGACTAGCGGGAGAACACGAGCAGTACTTC
CASRLAGEHEQYF
>TRBJ2-5|TRBV18|.|.
TGTGCCAGCTCACCACCGGGTGGGGTGGAGACCCAGTACTTC
CASSPPGGVETQYF
>TRBJ1-1|TRBV5-6|.|.
TGTGCCAGCAGCTTGCCGGTGAGTAGCACTGAAGCTTTCTTT
CASSLPVSSTEAFF
>TRBJ1-5|TRBV11-2|.|.
TGTGCCAGCAGCCGATCGGCCCAGGCGAATCAGCCCCAGCATTTT
CASSRSAQANQPQHF
>TRBJ1-4|TRBV2|.|TRBD1
TGTGCCAGCATCCTCGACAGGGGAGGCGAAAAACTGTTTTTT
CASILDRGGEKLFF
>TRBJ2-3|TRBV7-3|.|.
TGTGCCAGCAGCATCGGGGGGCCCACAGATACGCAGTATTTT
CASSIGGPTDTQYF
>TRBJ2-7|TRBV4-1|.|TRBD1
TGCGCCAGCAGCCAAGATGAGGCGACAGGGAGATTCTACGAGCAGTACTTC
CASSQDEATGRFYEQYF
>TRBJ2-5|TRBV10-3|.|TRBD1
TGTGCCATCAGTGATACCGGCAGGGGGCAAGAGACCCAGTACTTC
CAISDTGRGQETQYF
>TRBJ2-3|TRBV30|.|.
TGTGCCTGGAGCCCTCGGTCCACAGATACGCAGTATTTT
CAWSPRSTDTQYF
>TRBJ1-6|TRBV27|.|TRBD1
TGTGCCAGCAGTCCGAGGACGACAGGGTTAAATTCACCCCTCCACTTT
CASSPRTTGLNSPLHF
>TRBJ1-4|TRBV7-2|.|TRBD1
TGTGCCAGCAGCCCAGGGGGGCACCGTAATGAAAAACTGTTTTTT
CASSPGGHRNEKLFF
>TRBJ2-3|TRBV4-3|.|TRBD2
TGCGCCAGCAGCCTTAGACTAGCGGGAGACATGGATACGCAGTATTTT
CASSLRLAGDMDTQYF
>TRBJ2-7|TRBV7-2|.|.
TGTGCCAGCAGCTTAAATCTCTACGAGCAGTACTTC
CASSLNLYEQYF
>TRBJ2-3|TRBV7-9|.|.
TGTGCCAGCAGCCCAAAGGGGGTCCTCACAGATACGCAGTATTTT
CASSPKGVLTDTQYF
>TRBJ2-6|TRBV7-8|once|.
TGTGCCAGCAGCCCTAGTGAGCCGGGGGTGGGAGGGGCCAACGTCCTGACTTTC
CASSPSEPGVGGANVLTF
>TRBJ2-3|TRBV7-2|.|TRBD2
TGTGCCAGCAGCCCCACGACTAGCCGGTACACAGATACGCAGTATTTT
CASSPTTSRYTDTQYF
>TRBJ1-5|TRBV2|.|TRBD1
TGTGCCAGCAGCGCACAGGGGTTTGGTCAGCCCCAGCATTTT
CASSAQGFGQPQHF
>TRBJ2-2|TRBV5-4|once|TRBD1
TGTGCCAGCAGCTTAACCCAGGGGGCGGGCACCGGGGAGCTGTTTTTT
CASSLTQGAGTGELFF
>TRBJ2-1|TRBV2|once|TRBD2
TGTGCCAGCAGTGAAGGTGGACTAGCTAACAATGAGCAGTTCTTC
CASSEGGLANNEQFF
>TRBJ1-1|TRBV10-3|.|.
TGTGCCATCAGTGAGGACAGAAAATTCTTT
CAISEDRKFF
>TRBJ1-5|TRBV18|.|.
TGTGCCAGCTCACCTTCAGTGGGGGGTAGAGATCAGCCCCAGCATTTT
CASSPSVGGRDQPQHF
>TRBJ2-1|TRBV15|.|.
TGTGCCACCAGCAGAGATCCAGGGATCTACAATGAGCAGTTCTTC
CATSRDPGIYNEQFF
>TRBJ2-1|TRBV5-1|once|.
TGCGCCAGCAGCTCGGAAAAAGGGTTATACAATGAGCAGTTCTTC
CASSSEKGLYNEQFF
>TRBJ1-1|TRBV11-1|.|.
TGTGCCAGCAGCTTAGAAAGGGCTACTGAAGCTTTCTTT
CASSLERATEAFF
>TRBJ2-1|TRBV10-3|once|.
TGTGCCATCTCCGGGACAGAGGGAGGAAATGAGCAGTTCTTC
CAISGTEGGNEQFF